Listed here are 31 T cell receptor beta chains from one sample, sequenced in a study of OX40 agonist ivuxolimab in advanced cancers. The assay was immunoSEQ multiplex PCR, and TCRdb's table has in-frame clones only and misses some. The data show tens of thousands of clones, over 75% seen once. Material: CD4+ or CD8+ T cells sorted from blood, obtained in a trial of the OX40 agonist ivuxolimab. These receptors all come from an adult with an advanced solid tumor such as melanoma, head and neck, liver or kidney cancer.

As regards this clone: A read error may account for a junction end that differs from germline. The gene calls are TRBV18 and TRBJ2-3; TRBD2 agrees at 8 bases. CDR3 length: 15 residues. Germline CDR1 is KGHSH and CDR2 is LQKENI. CDR3 in amino acids: CANSPTSGSTDTQYF. The CDR3 DNA follows: TGTGCCAACTCACCAACTAGCGGTAGCACAGATACGCAGTATTTT.

This chain connects TRBV9 to TRBJ2-2, with D unclear. V shed 0 bases and J shed 3 bases, with 9 bases lying between them. Germline CDR1 and CDR2: SGDLS and YYNGEE. This CDR3 contains 15 residues. CDR3 in DNA: TGTGCCAGCAGCGTAGAGCCACGATACACCGGGGAGCTGTTTTTT. Translation gives CASSVEPRYTGELFF.

V usage is TRBV9 and J usage is TRBJ1-3; no clear D. Germline CDR1 is SGDLS and CDR2 is YYNGEE. The CDR3 runs 10 residues. The germline V and J ends were trimmed by 7 bases and 3 bases, with 2 bases remaining between them. As DNA, the CDR3 is TGTGCCAGCGGTGGAAACACCATATATTTT. This codes for CASGGNTIYF.

CDR3 coding DNA: TGTGCCAGCACCCTGGACTTTAACCTAGGCTACACCTTC. This gives the protein CASTLDFNLGYTF. This rearrangement joins TRBV6-1 to TRBJ1-2, with unresolved D. The ends were cut back, 7 bases at V and 8 bases at J, with 17 bases in the middle. Germline loops: CDR1 MNHNS, CDR2 SASEGT. The CDR3 has 13 residues.

The rearrangement joins TRBV4-1 to TRBJ2-7; D may be TRBD1 (6 bases). The V and J ends lost 2 bases and 0 bases respectively, with 8 bases between them. Germline assignment: CDR1 MGHRA and CDR2 YSYEKL. The CDR3 is made up of 14 amino acids. CDR3 sequence reads: CASSQTGISYEQYF. In nucleotides, the CDR3 is TGCGCCAGCAGCCAAACAGGGATCTCCTACGAGCAGTACTTC.

This clone occurred once. This sequence joins TRBV28 and TRBJ2-6; D not certain. This CDR3 is built from 15 residues. V was shortened by 4 bases and J by 4 bases, with 11 bases between the two germline ends. Germline V gene sequence: CDR1 MDHEN, CDR2 SYDVKM. The CDR3 DNA is TGTGCCAGCAGTTCGCCCGACCCCGGGGCCAACGTCCTGACTTTC. Its translation is CASSSPDPGANVLTF.

The V gene is TRBV28, the J gene TRBJ2-1; 7 nucleotides match TRBD2. In germline, CDR1 is MDHEN, CDR2 SYDVKM. The CDR3 totals 13 residues. After removal of 7 bases from V and 1 base from J, the junction contained 1 base not matched to a gene. This CDR3 is CASNGGSYNEQFF. In nucleotides, the CDR3 is TGTGCCAGCAACGGGGGGTCCTACAATGAGCAGTTCTTC.

The chain carries TRBV4-2 and TRBJ2-5; 11 nucleotides agree with TRBD2. TRBJ2-7 matches the DNA end more closely, so the J call is doubtful. The CDR3 is made up of 21 amino acids. The germline CDR1 and CDR2 sequences are LGHNA and YNFKEQ. The DNA for the CDR3 is TGTGCCAGCAGCCCACCGATGACAGGGTCATTAGCGGGAGGGATTCCCTACGAGCAGTACTTC. This gives the protein CASSPPMTGSLAGGIPYEQYF.

This clone has more than one count but fewer than ten. This chain connects TRBV30 to TRBJ2-7; D not resolved. Germline CDR1 and CDR2: GTSNPN and SVGIG (reference sequence). The CDR3 length is 13 residues. V gave up 2 bases and J gave up 3 bases, with 11 bases separating them. CDR3 protein: CAWSTGFGYEQYF. CDR3 in DNA: TGTGCCTGGAGTACGGGTTTCGGCTACGAGCAGTACTTC.

This clone is medium-sized. At the DNA level, this CDR3 is encoded by other sequences in the same sample as well. As DNA, the CDR3 is TGTGCCTCTAGCGGGAGCACAGATACGCAGTATTTT. This gives the protein CASSGSTDTQYF. The rearrangement uses TRBV7-2 and TRBJ2-3; TRBD2 matches at 8 bases. The CDR3 is 12 residues long. CDR1 is SGHTA and CDR2 is FQGNSA in the germline V gene. The junction had 1 base not matched to a gene; V was cut back by 11 bases and J by 0 bases.

CDR3 residues: CASSLGYSPNRQFF. DNA of the CDR3: TGTGCCAGCAGCTTAGGTTACTCTCCGAATCGACAGTTCTTC. The V call is TRBV5-6, the J call TRBJ2-1; D call uncertain. Looked up from germline, CDR1 is SGHDT and CDR2 is YYEEEE. This CDR3 has 14 amino acids. Trimming took 2 bases from V and 13 from J, leaving 19 bases between them. The complete variable domain, with remaining parts taken from reference TRBV5-6 and TRBJ2-1, reads DAGVTQSPTHLIKTRGQQVTLRCSPKSGHDTVSWYQQALGQGPQFIFQYYEEEERQRGNFPDRFSGHQFPNYSSELNVNALLLGDSALYLCASSLGYSPNRQFFGPGTRLTVL.

This clone was detected once. This chain links TRBV7-9 with TRBJ2-3, with TRBD2 identical over 7 bases. The germline V gene encodes CDR1 SEHNR and CDR2 FQNEAQ (reference sequence). CDR3 length: 16 amino acids. V trimming: 2 bases; J trimming: 5 bases; junction bases outside the gene matches: 10. The CDR3 protein is CASSLRGSGQGDTQYF. CDR3 in DNA: TGTGCCAGCAGCTTACGCGGGAGTGGCCAGGGAGATACGCAGTATTTT.

This rearrangement joins TRBV25-1 to TRBJ1-2; D is perhaps TRBD1 (6 bases). The germline V and J ends were trimmed by 7 bases and 0 bases, with 9 bases remaining between them. This CDR3 spans 13 amino acids. The V gene's germline CDR1 is MGHDK and CDR2 SYGVNS. The CDR3, as DNA: TGTGCCAGCACCAGGGGTCCTAACTATGGCTACACCTTC. It is translated as CASTRGPNYGYTF.

This chain joins TRBV11-2 and TRBJ2-3; 11 bases are a match to TRBD2. Germline values: CDR1 SGHAT, CDR2 FQNNGV. V was pared by 4 bases and J by 7 bases, with 10 bases of the junction left unmatched. The CDR3 length is 16 residues. DNA of the CDR3: TGTGCCAGCAGCTCCGAAGGACTAGCGGGTCGGAATACGCAGTATTTT. Amino acids: CASSSEGLAGRNTQYF.

V and J are TRBV6-4 and TRBJ2-3; 12 nucleotides align to TRBD2. The V gene end was trimmed by 5 bases and the J gene end by 6 bases; junction bases not matched to a gene: 12. CDR3 size: 17 residues. Germline CDR1 is MRHNA and CDR2 is SNTAGT. The CDR3 here is CASSSSVTSGRPDTQYF. For the CDR3, the DNA is TGTGCCAGCAGTTCTAGCGTTACTAGCGGGAGGCCGGATACGCAGTATTTT.

The rearrangement links TRBV30 to TRBJ1-5; the D gene is possibly TRBD1 (6 bases). V lost 1 base and J 7 bases, leaving 14 bases between the germline ends. Germline lookup yields CDR1 GTSNPN and CDR2 SVGIG (reference sequence). The CDR3 runs to 14 residues. The CDR3 DNA follows: TGTGCCTGGAGTGATCGGGGGGCAGGACAGCCCCAGCATTTT. Its translation is CAWSDRGAGQPQHF.

The chain combines TRBV1 with TRBJ2-7. TRBV1 is reported as a pseudogene. CDR3 length: 15 amino acids. CDR3 sequence: CTSSQDRVVPYEQYF. The CDR3 DNA sequence: TGCACCAGCAGCCAAGATCGTGTCGTACCCTACGAGCAGTACTTC.

The CDR3 loop reads CASSRQGSHEQYF. The CDR3 coding sequence is TGTGCCAGCAGCAGACAGGGGAGCCACGAGCAGTACTTC. The chain employs TRBV5-6 and TRBJ2-7, with 8 bases lining up with TRBD1. V lost 4 bases and J lost 5; bases outside the gene matches: 5. Germline V gene data show CDR1 as SGHDT and CDR2 as YYEEEE. The CDR3 is 13 residues long.

V and J are TRBV30 and TRBJ2-5; tentative D call: TRBD2 (6 bases). Germline V gives CDR1 GTSNPN, CDR2 SVGIG (reference sequence). V dropped 5 bases and J dropped 7 bases, with 17 bases sitting between them. The CDR3 covers 13 residues. CDR3 bases: TGTGCCTGGGGGGGAGGTATGGGCGGGACCCAGTACTTC. Protein: CAWGGGMGGTQYF.

This chain links TRBV6-1 with TRBJ2-3; possible D gene TRBD1, 6 bases. V dropped 7 bases and J dropped 8 bases, with 13 bases sitting between them. The CDR3 loop spans 12 amino acids. The V gene's germline CDR1 is MNHNS and CDR2 SASEGT. The CDR3 region is CASMGALGTQYF. The CDR3 region has the DNA TGTGCCAGCATGGGGGCCCTCGGTACGCAGTATTTT.

The chain carries TRBV5-1 and TRBJ2-7; a possible D gene is TRBD1 (7 bases). The germline V and J ends were trimmed by 9 bases and 5 bases, with 36 bases remaining between them. This CDR3 region has 19 residues. Germline values: CDR1 SGHRS, CDR2 YFSETQ. The CDR3, as DNA: TGCGCCACCTCCTGGTGGCCGGGGGAGTCAACAGGGGATTGCGACGAGCAGTACTTC. Encoded protein: CATSWWPGESTGDCDEQYF. Full variable domain (missing parts from reference TRBV5-1 and TRBJ2-7): KAGVTQTPRYLIKTRGQQVTLSCSPISGHRSVSWYQQTPGQGLQFLFEYFSETQRNKGNFPGRFSGRQFSNSRSEMNVSTLELGDSALYLCATSWWPGESTGDCDEQYFGPGTRLTVT.

This chain connects TRBV11-3 to TRBJ2-1; weak D call: TRBD1 (6 bases). Trimming shortened V by 1 base and J by 8 bases, and 15 bases separated the two germline ends. CDR3 length: 15 residues. Per the germline V gene, CDR1 is SGHNT and CDR2 is YENEEA. The CDR3 DNA reads TGTGCCAGCAGCTTAGTAAAAGGGGGAAGGCATGAGCAGTTCTTC. It encodes CASSLVKGGRHEQFF.

The genes are TRBV27 and TRBJ2-1; 7 nucleotides match TRBD2. Per the germline V gene, CDR1 is MNHEY and CDR2 is SMNVEV (reference sequence). Losses at the gene ends were 10 bases for V and 9 bases for J; bases not matched to a gene: 18. CDR3 size: 15 residues. The CDR3 is CATTLRAGKFGEQFF. CDR3 DNA sequence: TGTGCCACCACCTTAAGAGCGGGAAAATTCGGTGAGCAGTTCTTC.

The gene calls are TRBV18 and TRBJ2-3, with D maybe TRBD2 (5 bases). The V end lost 2 bases, the J end lost 4 bases, and 7 bases lay between the germline ends. The CDR3 is made up of 13 amino acids. Germline CDR1 and CDR2: KGHSH and LQKENI. CDR3: CASSPVAPDTQYF. As DNA, the CDR3 is TGTGCCAGCTCACCAGTAGCGCCAGATACGCAGTATTTT.

V is TRBV10-2 and J is TRBJ1-5; possibly TRBD1 for D (5 bases). The CDR3 runs 15 residues. With 1 base removed from V and 6 bases from J, the gap between germline ends came to 13 bases. Per the germline V gene, CDR1 is WSHSY and CDR2 is SAAADI. The CDR3: CASSEYGGVIQPQHF. For the CDR3, the DNA is TGCGCCAGCAGTGAGTATGGGGGGGTGATTCAGCCCCAGCATTTT.

The V and J genes are TRBV5-8 and TRBJ1-4; 9 bases match TRBD1. V lost 3 bases, J lost 8 bases, and 8 bases stayed unmatched. Germline lookup yields CDR1 SGHTS and CDR2 YDEGEE. The CDR3 has 15 amino acids. In nucleotides, the CDR3 is TGTGCCAGCAGCTCCCTGGCGGGACAGGGCGAAAAACTGTTTTTT. It codes for CASSSLAGQGEKLFF.

The chain employs TRBV6-1 and TRBJ2-1; possible D gene TRBD2, 5 bases. The germline V gene has CDR1 MNHNS and CDR2 SASEGT. The ends were cut back, 1 base at V and 5 bases at J, with 15 bases in the middle. This CDR3 is 16 amino acids long. CDR3 in DNA: TGTGCCAGCAGTGAAGAAGACGGGAAACAGCACAATGAGCAGTTCTTC. Encoded protein: CASSEEDGKQHNEQFF.

The chain employs TRBV11-3 and TRBJ1-3; D unclear. The CDR3 loop spans 12 amino acids. CDR1 SGHNT and CDR2 YENEEA come from the germline V gene. Trimming shortened V by 6 bases and J by 5 bases, and 8 bases separated the two germline ends. Here the CDR3 DNA reads TGTGCCAGCAGTCTCTTGAGAAACACCATATATTTT. This encodes CASSLLRNTIYF. Filled out from reference TRBV11-3 and TRBJ1-3, the complete variable domain reads EAGVVQSPRYKIIEKKQPVAFWCNPISGHNTLYWYLQNLGQGPELLIRYENEEAVDDSQLPKDRFSAERLKGVDSTLKIQPAELGDSAVYLCASSLLRNTIYFGEGSWLTVV.

The chain links TRBV11-3 to TRBJ2-7; TRBD1 matches at 8 bases. The CDR3 loop spans 14 amino acids. The V gene end was trimmed by 5 bases and the J gene end by 6 bases; junction bases not matched to a gene: 9. CDR1 SGHNT and CDR2 YENEEA come from the germline V gene. CDR3 loop: CASSSRRGQGEQYF. Written as DNA, the CDR3 is TGTGCCAGCAGCAGCCGCAGGGGGCAGGGCGAGCAGTACTTC.

V usage is TRBV5-6 and J usage is TRBJ2-7; 9 bases align to TRBD2. Germline CDR1 and CDR2: SGHDT and YYEEEE. J was trimmed by 4 bases and V by 0 bases; bases with no gene match: 5. This CDR3 region has 15 residues. CDR3 in amino acids: CASSLGLAGIYEQYF. The CDR3 DNA follows: TGTGCCAGCAGCTTGGGGCTAGCGGGAATATACGAGCAGTACTTC. Full variable domain (outside the CDR3, taken from reference TRBV5-6 and TRBJ2-7): DAGVTQSPTHLIKTRGQQVTLRCSPKSGHDTVSWYQQALGQGPQFIFQYYEEEERQRGNFPDRFSGHQFPNYSSELNVNALLLGDSALYLCASSLGLAGIYEQYFGPGTRLTVT.

J is TRBJ2-3 and V is TRBV10-2; 7 positions agree with TRBD1. This CDR3 has 13 residues. J was trimmed by 2 bases and V by 7 bases; bases with no gene match: 3. Germline V gives CDR1 WSHSY, CDR2 SAAADI. DNA for the CDR3: TGCGCCAGCACACAGGGGATCACAGATACGCAGTATTTT. Translated, it gives CASTQGITDTQYF.